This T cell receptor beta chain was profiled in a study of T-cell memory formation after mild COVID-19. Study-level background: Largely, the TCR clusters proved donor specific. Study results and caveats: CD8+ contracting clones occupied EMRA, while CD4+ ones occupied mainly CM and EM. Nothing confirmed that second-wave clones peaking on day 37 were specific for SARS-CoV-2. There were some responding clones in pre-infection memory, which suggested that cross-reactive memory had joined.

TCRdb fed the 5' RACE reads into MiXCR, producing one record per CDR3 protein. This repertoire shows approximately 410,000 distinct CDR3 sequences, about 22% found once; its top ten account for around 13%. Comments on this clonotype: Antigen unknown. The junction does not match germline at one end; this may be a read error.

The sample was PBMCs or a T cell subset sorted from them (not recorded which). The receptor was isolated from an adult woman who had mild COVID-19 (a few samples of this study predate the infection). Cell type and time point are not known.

In nucleotides, the CDR3 is TGTGCCAGTAGCTCTGGGAAGGGGGGCTCCTACGAGCAGTACTTC. It encodes CASSSGKGGSYEQYF. V usage is TRBV11-2 and J usage is TRBJ2-7, with D perhaps TRBD1 or TRBD2 (6 bases each). This CDR3 has 15 amino acids. Germline V lookup: CDR1 SGHAT, CDR2 FQNNGV.